Listed below are T cell receptor beta chains from one sample, sequenced in a study of shared clonotypes between healthy human individuals. Method: immunoSEQ multiplex PCR; TCRdb's copy keeps in-frame clones and lacks some. The sample has about 2 million clones; about 95% are singletons. The specimen was naive CD4+ T cells sorted from blood. Every receptor here comes from a young man in good health. Each CDR3 is given with its conserved first and last residue. A D gene is named only where the DNA matches it firmly.

d_call	v_call	j_call	cdr3_nt	cdr3_aa
.	TRBV9	TRBJ2-5	TGTGCCAGCAGCGTAGTTGGAACAGGTGATTACCAAGAGACCCAGTACTTC	CASSVVGTGDYQETQYF
.	TRBV11-2	TRBJ1-3	TGTGCCAGCAGCTTAGATCTTGGGGCCTGGGGAAACACCATATATTTT	CASSLDLGAWGNTIYF
TRBD1	TRBV5-1	TRBJ1-6	TGCGCCAGCAGCCAAAATCCCGGGACAGCTAATTCACCCCTCCACTTT	CASSQNPGTANSPLHF
TRBD2	TRBV2	TRBJ2-7	TGTGCCAGCAGTGAACGCGTGACTAGCGGGCCCCCCTACGAGCAGTACTTC	CASSERVTSGPPYEQYF
.	TRBV2	TRBJ2-5	TGTGCCAGCCAGCTCCGGGACCTTCGGGAGACCCAGTACTTC	CASQLRDLRETQYF
TRBD2	TRBV7-9	TRBJ2-1	TGTGCCAGCAGCTTAGGTAGCGGGACCCTCTCCTACAATGAGCAGTTCTTC	CASSLGSGTLSYNEQFF
.	TRBV5-1	TRBJ1-2	TGCGCCAGCAGCTTGGCCCCTTCGTCCGGTGGCTACACCTTC	CASSLAPSSGGYTF
TRBD1	TRBV6-1	TRBJ1-1	TGTGCCAGCAACATTGTCCGGGACAGTGAAGCTTTCTTT	CASNIVRDSEAFF
TRBD1	TRBV19	TRBJ2-7	TGTGCCAGTAGCACCCGGACAGGGATGTCCTACGAGCAGTACTTC	CASSTRTGMSYEQYF
.	TRBV2	TRBJ1-1	TGTGCCAGCAGTGTACAGCGTGTGGGCACTGAAGCTTTCTTT	CASSVQRVGTEAFF
.	TRBV4-3	TRBJ1-1	TGCGCCAGCAGCCCTACTTACCAAATGAACACTGAAGCTTTCTTT	CASSPTYQMNTEAFF